The 7 T cell receptor beta chains listed next were all sequenced from one sample in a study of T cell responses to AZD1222 COVID-19 vaccine. Assay used: immunoSEQ multiplex PCR; TCRdb lists only in-frame clones, some missing. The sample has about 180,000 clones, 80% to 90% seen once; the top ten hold more than 3.5%. This material consisted of peripheral blood, taken 28 days after the second dose of the MenACWY control vaccine. These receptors all stem from an adult who received the MenACWY meningococcal vaccine as a control.

About this clone: Other DNA sequences of this sample code for an identical CDR3. This chain connects TRBV7-7 to TRBJ2-7; TRBD1 might be the D (6 bases). The CDR3 runs to 13 residues. Trimming cost V 5 bases and J 3 bases, with 11 bases left between them. Per germline, CDR1 SSHAT and CDR2 FNYEAQ (reference sequence). CDR3 nucleotide sequence: TGTGCCAGCAGCCCGGGACATAGCTACGAGCAGTACTTC. Translation: CASSPGHSYEQYF.

The CDR3 DNA reads TGCGCCAGCAGTGAGTCGGCGACAGCAGAGACCCAGTACTTC. Translating gives CASSESATAETQYF. The chain recombines TRBV10-1 with TRBJ2-5; TRBD1 might be the D (5 bases). Germline V gives CDR1 WNHNN, CDR2 SYGVQD (reference sequence). Trimming pared 0 bases from V and 4 bases from J, leaving 9 bases between. The CDR3 extends over 14 amino acids.

The chain has TRBV18 and TRBJ2-3, with TRBD2 matching 9 bases. After removal of 4 bases from V and 2 bases from J, the junction contained 13 bases not matched to a gene. The CDR3 loop spans 18 amino acids. CDR1 and CDR2 (germline): KGHSH, LQKENI. The CDR3 here is CASSRTWGVAGDTDTQYF. The CDR3 DNA reads as TGTGCCAGCTCACGAACTTGGGGAGTAGCGGGGGACACAGATACGCAGTATTTT. Drawing the rest from reference TRBV18 and TRBJ2-3, the complete variable domain is NAGVMQNPRHLVRRRGQEARLRCSPMKGHSHVYWYRQLPEEGLKFMVYLQKENIIDESGMPKERFSAEFPKEGPSILRIQQVVRGDSAAYFCASSRTWGVAGDTDTQYFGPGTRLTVL.

The chain recombines TRBV5-8 with TRBJ2-3; D remains ambiguous. Germline CDR1 reads SGHTS; CDR2 reads YDEGEE. V shed 1 base and J shed 2 bases, with 11 bases lying between them. The CDR3 consists of 15 residues. The CDR3 DNA sequence: TGTGCCAGCAGCTTGTCCGGGCGTAACACAGATACGCAGTATTTT. Residues: CASSLSGRNTDTQYF.

V and J are TRBV23-1 and TRBJ1-3; D is undetermined. TRBV23-1 is an open reading frame, and its role is uncertain. Trimming cost V 3 bases and J 0 bases, with 18 bases left between them. The CDR3 length is 18 residues. The CDR3 reads CASSHPPLSLSSGNTIYF. The CDR3 DNA follows: TGCGCCAGCAGTCACCCTCCCCTCTCCTTAAGCTCTGGAAACACCATATATTTT.

V is TRBV4-3 and J is TRBJ2-1; 8 nucleotides agree with TRBD1. Per the germline V gene, CDR1 is LGHNA and CDR2 is YSLEER. The junction had 7 bases not matched to a gene; V was cut back by 3 bases and J by 9 bases. The CDR3 is 14 amino acids. The CDR3 region has the DNA TGCGCCAGCAGCCAGACCACAGGGGGGAGTGAGCAGTTCTTC. Protein: CASSQTTGGSEQFF.

The chain joins TRBV3-1 (or the pseudogene TRBV3-2) to TRBJ2-7; TRBD1 matches 8 bases. The CDR3 runs to 23 residues. J lost 2 bases, V lost 2 bases, and 29 bases had no gene match. CDR1 and CDR2 from the germline V gene are LGHDT and YNNKEL (reference sequence). DNA for the CDR3: TGTGCCAGCAGCCAATTTCTTCATCGTAAACCCGGGACAGGAGACAACTGGGCCTACGAGCAGTACTTC. Translating gives CASSQFLHRKPGTGDNWAYEQYF.